This is a list of T cell receptor beta chains from one sample in a study of shared clonotypes between healthy human individuals. Produced via immunoSEQ multiplex PCR; TCRdb's table is partial and in-frame only. This sample has roughly 2.4 million clones, with approximately 96% found just once. Material: naive CD4+ T cells sorted from blood. All receptors derive from a man younger than 35 in good health. CDR3s include the opening cysteine and the closing phenylalanine or tryptophan. Fields, in order: CDR3 protein, CDR3 DNA, V gene, clone size, D gene, J gene. D genes are given only for firm matches. Some rows have no size entry. The others give once, few or many, or a class for an expanded clone.

CAIGRDTTYEQYF	TGTGCCATCGGACGGGACACCACCTACGAGCAGTACTTC	TRBV10-3	-	-	TRBJ2-7
CASSLGRSNEQFF	TGCGCCAGCAGCTTGGGTCGATCCAATGAGCAGTTCTTC	TRBV5-1	-	-	TRBJ2-1
CASSPNLNTEAFF	TGTGCCAGCTCACCGAACCTGAACACTGAAGCTTTCTTT	TRBV18	few	-	TRBJ1-1
CASSYGGVDSPLHF	TGTGCCAGCAGTTACGGCGGGGTGGATTCACCCCTCCACTTT	TRBV6-5	-	-	TRBJ1-6
CASSSQGDTEAFF	TGTGCCAGCAGCTCACAGGGTGACACTGAAGCTTTCTTT	TRBV7-3	-	-	TRBJ1-1
CASSLGGQGYYEQYF	TGTGCCAGCAGCTTGGGAGGACAGGGATATTACGAGCAGTACTTC	TRBV5-5	-	TRBD1	TRBJ2-7
CASSLVGTGEDEQYF	TGTGCCAGCAGCTTAGTTGGGACAGGGGAAGATGAGCAGTACTTC	TRBV11-2	-	TRBD1	TRBJ2-7
CASTPPGTGRNEQFF	TGTGCCAGCACACCGCCAGGGACAGGGCGGAATGAGCAGTTCTTC	TRBV28	-	TRBD1	TRBJ2-1
CSVEPVNSGNTIYF	TGCAGCGTTGAACCGGTCAACTCTGGAAACACCATATATTTT	TRBV29-1	-	-	TRBJ1-3
CASSHEGPPPREQFF	TGTGCCAGCAGTCACGAGGGGCCGCCACCACGCGAGCAGTTCTTC	TRBV25-1	-	-	TRBJ2-1
CASNKGQGELSASPLHF	TGTGCCAGCAACAAAGGACAGGGTGAATTATCGGCTTCACCCCTCCACTTT	TRBV4-2	-	TRBD1	TRBJ1-6
CSVEGRNYNEQFF	TGCAGCGTTGAAGGGCGGAATTACAATGAGCAGTTCTTC	TRBV29-1	-	-	TRBJ2-1
CASSATSGGFSGANVLTF	TGTGCCAGCAGTGCGACTAGCGGGGGTTTTTCTGGGGCCAACGTCCTGACTTTC	TRBV6-1	-	TRBD2	TRBJ2-6
CASSSGVGTGELFF	TGTGCCAGCAGCTCAGGGGTGGGCACCGGGGAGCTGTTTTTT	TRBV7-3	once	-	TRBJ2-2
CASSQEPNYGYTF	TGTGCCAGCAGCCAGGAGCCCAACTATGGCTACACCTTC	TRBV14	-	-	TRBJ1-2
CASSLVVPAMGGLAQYF	TGTGCCAGCAGTTTAGTAGTCCCGGCCATGGGAGGCCTGGCGCAGTATTTT	TRBV27	-	-	TRBJ2-3
CASSERQGGRTEAFF	TGTGCCAGCAGTGAACGACAGGGAGGTAGGACTGAAGCTTTCTTT	TRBV6-1	-	TRBD1	TRBJ1-1
CASIRQGWTEAFF	TGTGCCAGCATCCGACAGGGGTGGACTGAAGCTTTCTTT	TRBV2	-	TRBD1	TRBJ1-1
CASSPNSGTGYAGELFF	TGTGCCAGCAGCCCTAACTCCGGGACAGGGTACGCCGGGGAGCTGTTTTTT	TRBV5-4	-	TRBD1	TRBJ2-2
CAWAGTHHEQYF	TGTGCCTGGGCCGGGACCCACCACGAGCAGTACTTC	TRBV30	once	-	TRBJ2-7
CASSAGPGQGVQETQYF	TGTGCCAGCAGCGCGGGCCCGGGACAGGGCGTTCAAGAGACCCAGTACTTC	TRBV11-2	-	TRBD1	TRBJ2-5
CASSLAGTDTQYF	TGCGCCAGCAGCCTAGCGGGCACAGATACGCAGTATTTT	TRBV4-3	-	-	TRBJ2-3
CASSSQASVGSSNQPQHF	TGCGCCAGCAGTTCACAGGCATCGGTGGGGAGTAGCAATCAGCCCCAGCATTTT	TRBV10-1	-	-	TRBJ1-5
CASSFEATGTQYF	TGTGCCAGCAGCTTTGAGGCCACTGGGACCCAGTACTTC	TRBV7-2	-	-	TRBJ2-5
CASSTGTPPTIYF	TGTGCCAGCAGCACCGGGACACCGCCCACCATATATTTT	TRBV6-1	-	-	TRBJ1-3
CASSPSGTYEQYF	TGTGCCAGCAGTCCTTCTGGAACCTACGAGCAGTACTTC	TRBV6-5	-	-	TRBJ2-7
CAISESQVFYEQYF	TGTGCCATCAGTGAGTCGCAGGTATTCTACGAGCAGTACTTC	TRBV10-3	many	-	TRBJ2-7
CSARAQVDYTF	TGCAGTGCTAGAGCGCAGGTCGACTACACCTTC	TRBV20-1	-	-	TRBJ1-2
CASSQGAEAFF	TGTGCCAGCAGTCAGGGGGCTGAAGCTTTCTTT	TRBV28	-	TRBD1	TRBJ1-1
CASSLPLLGRGDSTDTQYF	TGTGCCAGCAGTTTACCCCTTTTGGGCAGGGGAGATAGCACAGATACGCAGTATTTT	TRBV28	-	-	TRBJ2-3
CASSQGDGHPNYGYTF	TGTGCCAGCAGCCAAGGAGATGGACATCCGAACTATGGCTACACCTTC	TRBV14	-	-	TRBJ1-2
CASSLTGGKILTDTQYF	TGTGCCAGCAGCTTAACTGGGGGCAAGATCCTCACAGATACGCAGTATTTT	TRBV7-2	once	-	TRBJ2-3
CASSPLGTAYEQYF	TGTGCCAGCTCACCCCTCGGGACGGCATACGAGCAGTACTTC	TRBV18	-	-	TRBJ2-7
CASSLVAGTSSHEQYF	TGTGCCAGCAGCTTAGTGGCCGGGACTAGCAGTCACGAGCAGTACTTC	TRBV11-2	-	TRBD2	TRBJ2-7
CASSRGLQETQYF	TGTGCCAGCAGCCGGGGACTTCAAGAGACCCAGTACTTC	TRBV11-2	once	-	TRBJ2-5
CASSLAAGVNQPQHF	TGCGCCAGCAGCTTGGCTGCAGGGGTCAATCAGCCCCAGCATTTT	TRBV5-1	-	-	TRBJ1-5
CASSVPDGYGTQYF	TGTGCCAGCAGCGTCCCAGATGGGTATGGAACGCAGTATTTT	TRBV9	once	-	TRBJ2-3
CASRFVRADTQYF	TGTGCCAGCAGGTTTGTCAGGGCAGATACGCAGTATTTT	TRBV6-5	once	-	TRBJ2-3
CASSLPNSNTEAFF	TGTGCCAGCAGCTTACCTAATTCGAACACTGAAGCTTTCTTT	TRBV5-6	-	-	TRBJ1-1
CASSLGVRLATSTDTQYF	TGTGCCAGCAGTTTGGGGGTCAGACTAGCGACTAGCACAGATACGCAGTATTTT	TRBV28	-	TRBD2	TRBJ2-3